The clone carrying this T cell receptor beta chain was observed a single time. The antigen remains unidentified. This entry comes from a study of post-analysis software for immune sequencing data. Study observations and caveats: Samples from one preparation batch, clustered by F measure, grouped strongly together. In patients, TRBV5-6, TRBV5-1 and TRBV20-1 belonged to five or six TRBV segments found more frequently than in controls. Diversity measured as normalized Chao1 was significantly lower in multiple sclerosis patients than in controls.

V lost 2 bases, J lost 4 bases, and 12 bases lay in between. The CDR3 sequence is 14 residues long. Germline V gene lookup returns CDR1 MNHEY and CDR2 SMNVEV (reference sequence). Unique molecular identifiers were built into the TCR beta cDNA libraries. Out of about 0.9 to 11 million T cells, about 460,000 cDNA molecules were generated. Using its own MiXCR run on the PCR reads, TCRdb lists one record per CDR3 protein. Among about 820,000 distinct CDR3 sequences listed, around 53% were seen once. Sequenced material: blood. The chain carries TRBV27 and TRBJ2-7; D not certain. The clonotype was recovered from a girl between 5 and 17 years old with multiple sclerosis. The CDR3 DNA reads as TGTGCCAGCAGTTTAGGACCCACTTGGTACGAGCAGTACTTC. This encodes CASSLGPTWYEQYF.